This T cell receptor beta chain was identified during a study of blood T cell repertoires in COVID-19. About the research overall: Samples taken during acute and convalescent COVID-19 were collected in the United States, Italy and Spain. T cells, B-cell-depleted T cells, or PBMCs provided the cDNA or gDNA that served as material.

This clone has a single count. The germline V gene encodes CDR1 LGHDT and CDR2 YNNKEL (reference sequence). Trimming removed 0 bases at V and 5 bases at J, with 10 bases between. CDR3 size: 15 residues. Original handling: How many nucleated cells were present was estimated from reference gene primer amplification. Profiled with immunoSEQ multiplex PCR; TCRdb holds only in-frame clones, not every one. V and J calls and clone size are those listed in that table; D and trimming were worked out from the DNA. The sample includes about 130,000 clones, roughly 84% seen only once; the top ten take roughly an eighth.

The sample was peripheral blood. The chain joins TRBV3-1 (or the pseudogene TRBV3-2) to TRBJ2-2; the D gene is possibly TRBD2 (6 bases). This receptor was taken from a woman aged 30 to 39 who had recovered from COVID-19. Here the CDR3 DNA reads TGTGCCAGCAGCCAAGATTTCCGGGAGACCGGGGAGCTGTTTTTT. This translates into CASSQDFRETGELFF.